This T cell receptor (beta chain) is drawn from a study of OX40 agonist ivuxolimab in advanced cancers. For the wider study: Ivuxolimab was an agonistic, fully human IgG2 monoclonal antibody directed against OX40 (CD134), a costimulatory receptor. Intravenous ivuxolimab was administered to patients every 2 weeks at six dose levels: 0.01, 0.1, 0.3, 1.5, 3 and 10 mg/kg. Among the roughly 52 dose-escalation patients, approximately 20 had hepatocellular carcinoma, 15 or so melanoma, 9 renal cell carcinoma and 9 head and neck cancer. The dose-escalation cohort was over 70% male with a mean age of about 54 years, ranging from roughly 23 to 85. Prior anti-PD-1, anti-PD-L1 or anti-CTLA-4 therapy was permitted, and 30% to 50% of dose-escalation patients had received checkpoint inhibitors. Partial responses occurred in three dose-escalation patients: two with cutaneous melanoma and one with hepatocellular carcinoma. Peripheral TCRbeta sequencing was intended to test whether TCR sequence diversity was altered and clonal T-cell expansion was caused by ivuxolimab. The paper describes the monotherapy dose-escalation part (N ≈ 52 patients) of the phase I trial of ivuxolimab. Overall study results and their limits: On average, CD8+ T cells showed more expanded clones than CD4+ T cells after ivuxolimab. At doses of 0.1 to 3.0 mg/kg, clonal expansion of both CD4+ and CD8+ T cells in blood was seen between baseline and week 6. Low levels of normalized T-cell clonal expansion were also seen in some patients who did not respond. The antigen specificity of the clonally expanded peripheral T cells was not determined. In partial responders in the 0.1-3.0 mg/kg groups, normalized peripheral clonal expansion was found to be among the lowest, especially among CD8+ T cells.

The germline V gene encodes CDR1 SNHLY and CDR2 FYNNEI. Cut back by 3 bases and 4 bases, the V and J ends lie 13 bases apart. Reading from cysteine to phenylalanine, the CDR3 counts 14 amino acids. Only the CDR3 part of the read is kept: 42 bases, read in frame from the first base. Patients with autoimmune disease history or receiving systemic immunosuppression were excluded from the trial. Peripheral blood for TCR sequencing was collected from all dose cohorts at baseline, on cycle 4 day 1, and on cycle 7 day 1. Samples came from an open-label, multicenter, first-in-human phase I dose-escalation trial of ivuxolimab. Adults with locally advanced or metastatic head and neck squamous cell, hepatocellular, melanoma or renal cell carcinoma were enrolled in the trial. CD4+ and CD8+ T cells were sorted separately from peripheral blood before TCR sequencing. Turning to this clone: The target of this receptor is not known. No quality values exist for individual bases; no much larger clone is one base distant.

Genomic DNA was extracted from sorted cells for sequencing of the TCRbeta CDR3 region. TCRbeta CDR3 regions were sequenced using the immunoSEQ Assay. Drawn from immuneACCESS, this table holds only the in-frame rearrangements with V and J called that TCRdb kept. Clones are partly lost; checked studies trace under half to an unresolved V gene and leave the rest unexplained. The table for this sample lists tens of thousands of clones; roughly 84% of them were counted only once. The ten largest clones take up about 0.25% of the sample. This specimen consisted of CD4+ or CD8+ T cells sorted from blood, obtained in a trial of the OX40 agonist ivuxolimab. Recombination joined TRBV2 with TRBJ2-7; the best D guess is TRBD2, with 6 bases matching. The sequence was obtained from an adult with an advanced solid tumor such as melanoma, head and neck, liver or kidney cancer. The DNA is as follows: TGTGCCAGCAGTGAGGAGGGAAACAAGTACGAGCAGTACTTC. Its protein is CASSEEGNKYEQYF. The variable domain in full, with residues beyond the CDR3 obtained from the reference TRBV2 and TRBJ2-7 genes, is EPEVTQTPSHQVTQMGQEVILRCVPISNHLYFYWYRQILGQKVEFLVSFYNNEISEKSEIFDDQFSVERPDGSNFTLKIRSTKLEDSAMYFCASSEEGNKYEQYFGPGTRLTVT.